The present TCR beta chain was sequenced within a study of control samples from healthy donors and cancer patients. The protocol was immunoSEQ multiplex PCR, while the TCRdb copy is restricted to in-frame clones and leaves out a portion. The sample comprises tens of thousands of clones, roughly nine tenths of which are singletons, and less than 10% rests with the top ten. This CDR3 contains 15 residues. Trimming stripped 2 bases from V and 7 bases from J, with 12 bases between. CDR1 and CDR2 (germline): SGHTA, FQGNSA. Sequencing was performed on PBMCs. The chain is built from TRBV7-2 and TRBJ1-6; D is unresolved. The TCR sequence derives from a woman aged 50 to 65 with colorectal cancer. The CDR3, as DNA: TGTGCCAGCAGCTTACAGGCAGACCCAAATTCACCCCTCCACTTT. Translated: CASSLQADPNSPLHF.